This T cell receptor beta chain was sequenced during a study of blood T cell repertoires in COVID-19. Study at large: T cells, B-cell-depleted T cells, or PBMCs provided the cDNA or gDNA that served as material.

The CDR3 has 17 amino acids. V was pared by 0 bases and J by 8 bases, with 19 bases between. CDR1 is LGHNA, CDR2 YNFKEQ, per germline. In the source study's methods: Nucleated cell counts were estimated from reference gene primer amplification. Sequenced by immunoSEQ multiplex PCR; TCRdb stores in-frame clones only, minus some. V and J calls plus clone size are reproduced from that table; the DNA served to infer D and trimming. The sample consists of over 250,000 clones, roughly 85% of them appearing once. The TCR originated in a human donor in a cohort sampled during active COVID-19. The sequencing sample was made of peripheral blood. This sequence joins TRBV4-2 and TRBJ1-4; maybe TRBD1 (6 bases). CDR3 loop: CASSQDWDNPVGEKLFF. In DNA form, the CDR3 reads TGTGCCAGCAGCCAAGATTGGGACAACCCCGTGGGGGAAAAACTGTTTTTT.